A selection of T cell receptor beta chains follows, all from one sample in a study of response to subunit inactivated influenza vaccine. TCRdb fed the RT-PCR reads into MiXCR, producing one record per CDR3 protein. Of 860,000 or so distinct CDR3 sequences in the sample, 20% to 25% were seen once. The sequences come from PBMCs from blood, collected 5 days after vaccination. The origin of the receptors is a man in his fifties or sixties who received an inactivated influenza vaccine. Each CDR3 is given with its conserved first and last residue. A D gene is named only where the DNA matches it firmly. A row's size may be missing; if present it is once, few, many or a size class.

clone_size,j_call,d_call,cdr3_length,v_call,cdr3_nt,cdr3_aa
NA,TRBJ1-2,TRBD1,13,TRBV9,TGTGCCAGCAGCTCAGGGGGGGTCTATGGCTACACCTTC,CASSSGGVYGYTF
many,TRBJ2-1,NA,13,TRBV10-3,TGTGCCATCAGTGAGCAGGCCTACAATGAGCAGTTCTTC,CAISEQAYNEQFF
NA,TRBJ2-5,NA,13,TRBV28,TGTGCCAGCAGCCGACTATCTCAAGAGACCCAGTACTTC,CASSRLSQETQYF
NA,TRBJ2-2,NA,15,TRBV10-3,TGTGCCATCAGCGAGTCCGGGAGGAACACCGGGGAGCTGTTTTTT,CAISESGRNTGELFF
NA,TRBJ2-7,TRBD1,13,TRBV10-3,TGTGCCATCCAGGGACAGGGGGAGTACGAGCAGTACTTC,CAIQGQGEYEQYF
NA,TRBJ2-7,NA,14,TRBV6-2/TRBV6-3,TGTGCCAGCAGTTACCCTCACACTATCTACGAGCAGTACTTC,CASSYPHTIYEQYF
NA,TRBJ2-1,NA,16,TRBV4-1,TGCGCCAGCAGCCAAGAGGGGTTGGGGTCCTACAATGAGCAGTTCTTC,CASSQEGLGSYNEQFF
few,TRBJ2-5,TRBD2,15,TRBV4-3,TGCGCCAGCAGCCGAGGGGGACTAGGAGGGGAGACCCAGTACTTC,CASSRGGLGGETQYF
NA,TRBJ2-1,NA,16,TRBV27,TGTGCCAGCAGTTTACTTGTGGGAGAAGTCGGCAATGAGCAGTTCTTC,CASSLLVGEVGNEQFF
few,TRBJ2-5,NA,12,TRBV5-5,TGTGCCAGCAGCTCGGCGCGGGAGACCCAGTACTTC,CASSSARETQYF
once,TRBJ2-4,NA,18,TRBV23-1,TGCGCCAGCAGTCTTCCAATTCGCCGAATTCGGGCCAAAAACATTCAGTACTTC,CASSLPIRRIRAKNIQYF
few,TRBJ2-3,TRBD2,17,TRBV7-2,TGTGCCAGCAGCTTCATAGGACTAGCGGGGAACACAGATACGCAGTATTTT,CASSFIGLAGNTDTQYF
NA,TRBJ1-4,TRBD1,16,TRBV4-3,TGCGCCAGCAGCCAACAGCTCCGGGACAGGAATGAAAAACTGTTTTTT,CASSQQLRDRNEKLFF
few,TRBJ2-5,TRBD2,14,TRBV20-1,TGCAGTGCTGCTAATAGCGGGGGAGGAGAGACCCAGTACTTC,CSAANSGGGETQYF
many,TRBJ1-5,NA,12,TRBV12-3/TRBV12-4,TGTGCCAGCAGTTTTTGGGCGGTTCCTTCCCATTTT,CASSFWAVPSHF
NA,TRBJ2-6,TRBD1,17,TRBV18,TGTGCCAGCTCACCCCGGGGACAGTCCTCTGGGGCCAACGTCCTGACTTTC,CASSPRGQSSGANVLTF